This TCR beta chain originates from a study of blood T cell repertoires in COVID-19. Data came from immunoSEQ multiplex PCR; TCRdb stores just in-frame clones and leaves some out. The table has hundreds of thousands of clones, 83% seen once. CDR1 and CDR2 (germline): SNHLY, FYNNEI. Unmatched junction bases numbered 2, after V lost 5 bases and J lost 3 bases. CDR3 size: 13 residues. The chain is built from TRBV2 and TRBJ1-1, with 8 bases aligning to TRBD1. Input material: peripheral blood. This clonotype originated in a woman in her thirties or forties with active or convalescent COVID-19. CDR3 protein: CASSPDRDTEAFF. The DNA of the CDR3 is TGTGCCAGCAGTCCGGACAGGGACACTGAAGCTTTCTTT.